This entry lists 22 T cell receptor beta chains sequenced from one sample in a study of OX40 agonist ivuxolimab in advanced cancers. Repertoires were generated with immunoSEQ multiplex PCR, while TCRdb's copy carries only in-frame clones and drops some. The sample has 45,000 to 75,000 clones, roughly four fifths seen once. The specimen was CD4+ or CD8+ T cells sorted from blood, collected in a trial of the OX40 agonist ivuxolimab. The receptors were sampled from an adult with an advanced solid tumor such as melanoma, head and neck, liver or kidney cancer.

CDR3 sequence reads: CASSSPGLAVYEQYF. The CDR3 nucleotides read TGTGCCAGCAGCTCGCCGGGACTAGCGGTCTACGAGCAGTACTTC. V gene TRBV5-4 combines with J gene TRBJ2-7; 11 bases fit TRBD2. The germline V gene has CDR1 SGHNT and CDR2 YYREEE (reference sequence). After removal of 3 bases from V and 3 bases from J, the junction contained 5 bases not matched to a gene. CDR3 length: 15 amino acids.

This clone appeared a few times. This chain joins TRBV18 and TRBJ2-2; 7 positions agree with TRBD1. CDR3 length equals 15 residues. The V segment lost 2 bases and the J segment 6 bases; nucleotides outside the gene matches: 6. Germline CDR1 is KGHSH and CDR2 is LQKENI. The CDR3 sequence is CASSPEGTGAGELFF. Written as DNA, the CDR3 is TGTGCCAGCTCACCAGAGGGAACAGGGGCCGGGGAGCTGTTTTTT. The variable domain in full, with the rest retrieved from reference TRBV18 and TRBJ2-2, is NAGVMQNPRHLVRRRGQEARLRCSPMKGHSHVYWYRQLPEEGLKFMVYLQKENIIDESGMPKERFSAEFPKEGPSILRIQQVVRGDSAAYFCASSPEGTGAGELFFGEGSRLTVL.

The V call is TRBV4-2, the J call TRBJ2-6, with 7 bases identical to TRBD1. Germline loops: CDR1 LGHNA, CDR2 YNFKEQ. V dropped 5 bases and J dropped 3; count of bases not matched to a gene: 7. CDR3 size: 16 residues. Written as DNA, the CDR3 is TGTGCCAGCAGCACATCGACAGGGTTTGGGGCCAACGTCCTGACTTTC. Its protein is CASSTSTGFGANVLTF.

V usage is TRBV7-9 and J usage is TRBJ2-1; unclear D gene. Germline V CDR1 and CDR2: SEHNR, FQNEAQ (reference sequence). The CDR3 runs 14 residues. V lost 0 bases and J 3 bases, leaving 6 bases between the germline ends. This CDR3 reads CASSLASSYNEQFF. DNA for the CDR3: TGTGCCAGCAGCTTAGCGTCCAGCTACAATGAGCAGTTCTTC.

This clone has only a few counts. V and J are TRBV4-1 and TRBJ1-5; tentative D call: TRBD1 (5 bases). The V gene's germline CDR1 is MGHRA and CDR2 YSYEKL. The germline V and J ends were trimmed by 4 bases and 7 bases, with 17 bases remaining between them. This CDR3 spans 15 amino acids. The CDR3 sequence: CASSPTDYSGQPQHF. The CDR3 bases are TGCGCCAGCAGCCCGACAGATTATTCGGGGCAGCCCCAGCATTTT.

The chain employs TRBV2 and TRBJ1-3, with 7 bases matching TRBD1. This CDR3 spans 16 amino acids. The germline V gene encodes CDR1 SNHLY and CDR2 FYNNEI. Trimming at V came to 6 bases and at J to 3 bases, leaving 11 bases not matched to a gene. CDR3 nucleotides: TGTGCCAGCAGCCCGAGACAGGGAACTGGTGGAAACACCATATATTTT. Protein product: CASSPRQGTGGNTIYF.

Only one count was recorded for this clone. The rearrangement uses TRBV4-1 and TRBJ1-3; D not resolved. V was pared by 0 bases and J by 5 bases, with 20 bases between. The CDR3 length is 18 residues. Germline assignment: CDR1 MGHRA and CDR2 YSYEKL. The CDR3, as DNA: TGCGCCAGCAGCCAAGATCCTGGAGAGGGTTTGAGGCGAAACACCATATATTTT. Protein product: CASSQDPGEGLRRNTIYF.

The chain has TRBV5-1 and TRBJ2-7, with 7 bases lining up with TRBD2. V shed 0 bases, J shed 6 bases, and the junction held 3 bases outside the gene matches. The CDR3 is 13 amino acids. Germline-derived CDR1 and CDR2 are SGHRS and YFSETQ. The CDR3 sequence: CASSLVGEGEQYF. In DNA, the CDR3 is TGCGCCAGCAGCTTGGTGGGGGAGGGCGAGCAGTACTTC.

V usage is TRBV5-1 and J usage is TRBJ2-7; maybe TRBD1 (5 bases). This CDR3 is built from 14 residues. The V end lost 3 bases, the J end lost 2 bases, and 12 bases lay between the germline ends. CDR1 and CDR2 (germline): SGHRS, YFSETQ. This CDR3 is CASSWFDRAYEQYF. The CDR3 DNA follows: TGCGCCAGCAGCTGGTTTGACAGAGCCTACGAGCAGTACTTC.

Only a few counts were recorded for this clone. The chain couples TRBV10-2 to TRBJ1-1; D gene ambiguous. Trimming cost V 6 bases and J 8 bases, with 10 bases left between them. In germline, CDR1 is WSHSY, CDR2 SAAADI. This CDR3 comprises 11 residues. Here the CDR3 DNA reads TGCGCCAGCAGGTTGACGGGGGAAGCTTTCTTT. This encodes CASRLTGEAFF.

This clone is a singleton in its sample. The rearrangement joins TRBV10-3 to TRBJ1-1; D gene uncertain. Per germline, CDR1 ENHRY and CDR2 SYGVKD. The CDR3 totals 13 residues. V was clipped by 3 bases and J by 7 bases, with 12 bases between them. CDR3 region: CAISEGYSHEAFF. Written as DNA, the CDR3 is TGTGCCATCAGTGAAGGCTACTCTCATGAAGCTTTCTTT.

This sequence joins TRBV14 and TRBJ2-2; a possible D gene is TRBD1 (6 bases). V gave up 5 bases and J gave up 4 bases, with 11 bases separating them. This CDR3 is built from 14 residues. Germline lookup yields CDR1 SGHDN and CDR2 FVKESK. This CDR3 is CASSINRATGELFF. In DNA form, the CDR3 reads TGTGCCAGCAGCATTAACAGGGCCACCGGGGAGCTGTTTTTT.

The V and J genes are TRBV20-1 and TRBJ2-5; D unclear. Germline V CDR1 and CDR2: DFQATT, SNEGSKA (reference sequence). The CDR3 loop spans 11 amino acids. Deletions cut 3 bases from V and 5 bases from J, with 7 bases between. CDR3 region: CSARLGETQYF. The CDR3 DNA reads as TGCAGTGCTAGGCTCGGGGAGACCCAGTACTTC.

This chain connects TRBV7-9 to TRBJ2-3; D assignment may be TRBD1 or TRBD2 (5 bases each). Trimming stripped 5 bases from V and 3 bases from J, with 15 bases between. Germline CDR1 SEHNR, CDR2 FQNEAQ (reference sequence). This CDR3 is 15 amino acids long. The CDR3 bases are TGTGCCAGCAGCCAGCGGAATACAGGTACAGATACGCAGTATTTT. It translates to CASSQRNTGTDTQYF.

V usage is TRBV6-1 and J usage is TRBJ1-2; D is unresolved. CDR1 is MNHNS, CDR2 SASEGT, per germline. CDR3 length equals 11 residues. The ends were cut back, 8 bases at V and 5 bases at J, with 9 bases in the middle. The CDR3 spells CASGTPYGYTF. In nucleotides, the CDR3 is TGTGCCAGCGGTACCCCTTATGGCTACACCTTC.

The chain recombines TRBV5-6 with TRBJ1-4, with D tentatively TRBD1 (5 bases). The CDR3 has 19 amino acids. In germline, CDR1 is SGHDT, CDR2 YYEEEE. V was pared by 1 base and J by 1 base, with 20 bases between. CDR3 loop: CASSLSLDGGRRTNEKLFF. In DNA, the CDR3 is TGTGCCAGCAGCTTGTCCTTAGATGGGGGTCGGCGAACTAATGAAAAACTGTTTTTT. Combining the CDR3 with reference TRBV5-6 and TRBJ1-4 gives the whole variable domain DAGVTQSPTHLIKTRGQQVTLRCSPKSGHDTVSWYQQALGQGPQFIFQYYEEEERQRGNFPDRFSGHQFPNYSSELNVNALLLGDSALYLCASSLSLDGGRRTNEKLFFGSGTQLSVL.

The V call is TRBV19, the J call TRBJ1-3; the D is unclear. The CDR3 runs 15 residues. CDR1 LNHDA and CDR2 SQIVND come from the germline V gene (reference sequence). The V gene lost 5 bases and the J gene lost 0 bases, with 11 bases spanning the gap. The chain's CDR3 is CASSATPYSGNTIYF. The CDR3 region has the DNA TGTGCCAGTAGTGCCACACCGTACTCTGGAAACACCATATATTTT.

The chain links TRBV27 to TRBJ1-2; maybe TRBD1 (6 bases). Between the trimmed V and J ends, which lost 6 bases and 4 bases, there was a span of 12 bases. Germline CDR1 is MNHEY and CDR2 is SMNVEV (reference sequence). The CDR3 totals 13 residues. The CDR3 loop is CASRGGGLYGYTF. The DNA of the CDR3 is TGTGCCAGCAGGGGAGGGGGGCTCTATGGCTACACCTTC.

V is TRBV9 and J is TRBJ2-7; maybe TRBD1 (6 bases). Germline V lookup: CDR1 SGDLS, CDR2 YYNGEE. The CDR3 length is 15 residues. V was shortened by 3 bases and J by 5 bases, with 18 bases between the two germline ends. DNA for the CDR3: TGTGCCAGCAGCGCTCAGGGGCGACGGGAAAACGAGCAGTACTTC. This gives the protein CASSAQGRRENEQYF.

This clone was counted a single time. This sequence joins TRBV7-6 and TRBJ2-7, with TRBD1 identical over 9 bases. V shed 5 bases, J shed 5 bases, and the junction held 10 bases outside the gene matches. This CDR3 region has 15 residues. The V gene's germline CDR1 is SGHVS and CDR2 FNYEAQ. The CDR3 nucleotides are TGTGCCAGCAGCCTGGACAGGGGACCTCGTCACGAGCAGTACTTC. This encodes CASSLDRGPRHEQYF. Supplemented by reference TRBV7-6 and TRBJ2-7, the full variable domain reads GAGVSQSPRYKVTKRGQDVALRCDPISGHVSLYWYRQALGQGPEFLTYFNYEAQQDKSGLPNDRFSAERPEGSISTLTIQRTEQRDSAMYRCASSLDRGPRHEQYFGPGTRLTVT.

The chain employs TRBV27 and TRBJ1-2; no definite D call. CDR1 and CDR2 (germline): MNHEY, SMNVEV (reference sequence). The CDR3 totals 14 residues. V was cut by 5 bases and J by 2 bases, with 12 bases left in between. In DNA, the CDR3 is TGTGCCAGCAGTCCCTTTGAAATGAACTATGGCTACACCTTC. This encodes CASSPFEMNYGYTF.

The rearrangement joins TRBV19 to TRBJ1-1; D not resolved. Trimming shortened V by 0 bases and J by 3 bases, and 5 bases separated the two germline ends. CDR3 length equals 13 residues. Per the germline V gene, CDR1 is LNHDA and CDR2 is SQIVND (reference sequence). The CDR3, as DNA: TGTGCCAGTAGTATAGACCGAGACACTGAAGCTTTCTTT. Its translation is CASSIDRDTEAFF.